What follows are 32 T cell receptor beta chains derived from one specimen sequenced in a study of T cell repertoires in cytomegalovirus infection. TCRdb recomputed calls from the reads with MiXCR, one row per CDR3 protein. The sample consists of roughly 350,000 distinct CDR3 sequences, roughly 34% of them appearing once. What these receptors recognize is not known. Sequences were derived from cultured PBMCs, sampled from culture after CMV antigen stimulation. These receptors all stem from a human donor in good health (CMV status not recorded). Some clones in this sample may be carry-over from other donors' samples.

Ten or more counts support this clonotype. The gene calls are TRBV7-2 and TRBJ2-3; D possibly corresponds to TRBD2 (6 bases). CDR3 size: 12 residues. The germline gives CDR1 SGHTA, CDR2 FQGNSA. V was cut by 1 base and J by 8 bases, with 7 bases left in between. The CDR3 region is CASSLDGGTQYF. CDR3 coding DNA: TGTGCCAGCAGCTTAGACGGGGGTACGCAGTATTTT.

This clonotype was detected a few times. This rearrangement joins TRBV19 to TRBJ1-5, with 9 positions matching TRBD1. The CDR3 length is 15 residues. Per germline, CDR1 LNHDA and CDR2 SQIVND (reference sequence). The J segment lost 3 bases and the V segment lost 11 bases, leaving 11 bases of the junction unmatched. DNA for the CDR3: TGTGCCTGTGGACAGGGGATAATAGCCAATCAGCCCCAGCATTTT. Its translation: CACGQGIIANQPQHF.

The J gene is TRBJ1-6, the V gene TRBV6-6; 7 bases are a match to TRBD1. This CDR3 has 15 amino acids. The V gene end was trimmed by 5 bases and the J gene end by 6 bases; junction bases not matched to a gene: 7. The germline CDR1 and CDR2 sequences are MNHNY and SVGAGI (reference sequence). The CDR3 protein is CASSQRQGANSPLHF. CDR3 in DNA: TGTGCCAGCAGTCAGAGACAGGGAGCTAATTCACCCCTCCACTTT.

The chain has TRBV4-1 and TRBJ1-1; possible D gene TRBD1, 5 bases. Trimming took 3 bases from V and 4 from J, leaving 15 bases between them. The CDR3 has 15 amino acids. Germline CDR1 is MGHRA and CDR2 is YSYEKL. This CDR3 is CASSQEGLRRTEAFF. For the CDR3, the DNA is TGCGCCAGCAGCCAGGAGGGGTTGCGGCGCACTGAAGCTTTCTTT.

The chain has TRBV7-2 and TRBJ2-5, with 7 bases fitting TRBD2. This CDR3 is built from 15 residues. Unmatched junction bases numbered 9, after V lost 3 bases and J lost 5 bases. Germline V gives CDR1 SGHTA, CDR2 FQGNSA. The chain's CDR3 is CASSFQAGAVETQYF. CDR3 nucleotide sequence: TGTGCCAGCAGCTTCCAGGCGGGAGCTGTGGAGACCCAGTACTTC.

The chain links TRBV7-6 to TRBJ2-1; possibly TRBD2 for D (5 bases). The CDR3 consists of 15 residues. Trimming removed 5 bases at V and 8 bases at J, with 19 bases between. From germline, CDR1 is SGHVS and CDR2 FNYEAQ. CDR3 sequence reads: CASSPAWESEDEQFF. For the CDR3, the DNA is TGTGCCAGCAGCCCCGCCTGGGAGTCAGAGGATGAGCAGTTCTTC.

CDR3: CASSQEPAPTDTQYF. The CDR3 DNA is TGTGCCAGCAGCCAAGAACCGGCGCCTACAGATACGCAGTATTTT. This chain joins TRBV14 and TRBJ2-3; D uncertain. CDR1 and CDR2 (germline): SGHDN, FVKESK. V was shortened by 0 bases and J by 3 bases, with 10 bases between the two germline ends. The CDR3 extends over 15 amino acids.

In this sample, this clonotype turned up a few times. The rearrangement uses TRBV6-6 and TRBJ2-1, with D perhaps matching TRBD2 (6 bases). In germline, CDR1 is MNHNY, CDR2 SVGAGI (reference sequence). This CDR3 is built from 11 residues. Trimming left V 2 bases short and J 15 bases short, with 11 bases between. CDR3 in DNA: TGTGCCAGCAGTTACGAGGGACTGCCGTTCTTC. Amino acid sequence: CASSYEGLPFF.

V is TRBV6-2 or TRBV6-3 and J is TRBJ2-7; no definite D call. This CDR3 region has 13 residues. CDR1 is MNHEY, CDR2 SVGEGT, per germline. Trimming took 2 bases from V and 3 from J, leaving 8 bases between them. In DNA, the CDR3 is TGTGCCAGCAGTTACAGTCACCTCTACGAGCAGTACTTC. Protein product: CASSYSHLYEQYF.

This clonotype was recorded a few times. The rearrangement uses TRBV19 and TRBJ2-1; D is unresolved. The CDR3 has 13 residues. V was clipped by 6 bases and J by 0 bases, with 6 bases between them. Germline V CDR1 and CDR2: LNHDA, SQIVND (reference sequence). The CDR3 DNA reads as TGTGCCAGTAGCCTCCCCTCCTACAATGAGCAGTTCTTC. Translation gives CASSLPSYNEQFF.

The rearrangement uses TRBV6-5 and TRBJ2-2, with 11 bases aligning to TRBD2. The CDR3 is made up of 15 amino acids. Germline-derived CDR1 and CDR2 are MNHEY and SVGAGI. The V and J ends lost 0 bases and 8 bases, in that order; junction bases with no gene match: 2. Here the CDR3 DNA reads TGTGCCAGCAGTTACTCGACTAGCGGGACTGGGGAGCTGTTTTTT. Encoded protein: CASSYSTSGTGELFF.

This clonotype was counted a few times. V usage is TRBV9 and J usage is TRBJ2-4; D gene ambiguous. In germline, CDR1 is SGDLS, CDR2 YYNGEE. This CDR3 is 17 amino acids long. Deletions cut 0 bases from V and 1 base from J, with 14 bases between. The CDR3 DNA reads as TGTGCCAGCAGCGTAGGGCCAGGAGCAGATGCCAAAAACATTCAGTACTTC. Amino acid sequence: CASSVGPGADAKNIQYF.

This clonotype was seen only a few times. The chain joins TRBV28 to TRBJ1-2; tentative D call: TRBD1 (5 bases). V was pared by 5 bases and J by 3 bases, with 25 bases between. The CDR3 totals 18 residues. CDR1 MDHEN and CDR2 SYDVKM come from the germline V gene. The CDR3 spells CASSPRGDGRTLYYGYTF. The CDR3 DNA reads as TGTGCCAGCAGTCCCCGCGGGGACGGGCGCACCCTTTACTATGGCTACACCTTC.

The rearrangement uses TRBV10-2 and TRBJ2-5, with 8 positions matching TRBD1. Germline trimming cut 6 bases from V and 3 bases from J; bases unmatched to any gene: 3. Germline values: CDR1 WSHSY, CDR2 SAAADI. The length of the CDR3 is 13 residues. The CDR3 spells CASRRTGKETQYF. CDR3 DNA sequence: TGCGCCAGCAGACGGACAGGGAAAGAGACCCAGTACTTC.

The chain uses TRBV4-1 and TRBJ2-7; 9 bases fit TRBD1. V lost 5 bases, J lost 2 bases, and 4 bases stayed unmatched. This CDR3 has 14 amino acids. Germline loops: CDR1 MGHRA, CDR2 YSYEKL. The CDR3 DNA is TGCGCCAGCAGCGAACGACAGGGGGCCTACGAGCAGTACTTC. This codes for CASSERQGAYEQYF.

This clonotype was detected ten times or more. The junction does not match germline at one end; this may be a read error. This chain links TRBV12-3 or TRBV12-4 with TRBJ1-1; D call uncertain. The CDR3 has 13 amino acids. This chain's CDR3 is CASSLDGNTEAFF. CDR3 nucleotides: TGTGCCAGCAGCTTAGACGGGAACACTGAAGCTTTCTTT.

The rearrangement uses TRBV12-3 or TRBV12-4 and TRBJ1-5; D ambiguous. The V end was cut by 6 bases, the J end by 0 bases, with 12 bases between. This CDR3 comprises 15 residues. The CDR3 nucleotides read TGTGCCAGCAGCCCAGAAGTTAATAGCAATCAGCCCCAGCATTTT. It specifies CASSPEVNSNQPQHF.

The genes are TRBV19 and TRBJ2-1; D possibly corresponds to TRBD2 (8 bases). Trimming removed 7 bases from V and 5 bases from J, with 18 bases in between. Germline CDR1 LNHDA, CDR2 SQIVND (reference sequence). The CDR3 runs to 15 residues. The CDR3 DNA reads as TGTGCCAGTACGGGCGGGACAGCGGGGGACAATGAGCAGTTCTTC. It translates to CASTGGTAGDNEQFF. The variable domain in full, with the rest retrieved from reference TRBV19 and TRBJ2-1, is DGGITQSPKYLFRKEGQNVTLSCEQNLNHDAMYWYRQDPGQGLRLIYYSQIVNDFQKGDIAEGYSVSREKKESFPLTVTSAQKNPTAFYLCASTGGTAGDNEQFFGPGTRLTVL.

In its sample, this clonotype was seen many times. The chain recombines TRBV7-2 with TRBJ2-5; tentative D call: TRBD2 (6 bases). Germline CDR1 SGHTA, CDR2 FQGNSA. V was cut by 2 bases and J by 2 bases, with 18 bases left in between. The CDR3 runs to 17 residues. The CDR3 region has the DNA TGTGCCAGCAGCTTAAGGGGCCCTAGCGCTACTCAAGAGACCCAGTACTTC. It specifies CASSLRGPSATQETQYF.

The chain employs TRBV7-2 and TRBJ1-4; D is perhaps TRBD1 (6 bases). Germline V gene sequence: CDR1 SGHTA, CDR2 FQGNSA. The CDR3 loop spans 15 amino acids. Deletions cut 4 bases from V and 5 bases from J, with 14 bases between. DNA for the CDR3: TGTGCCAGCAGCTCATCCAGGGGCCCCAATGAAAAACTGTTTTTT. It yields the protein CASSSSRGPNEKLFF.

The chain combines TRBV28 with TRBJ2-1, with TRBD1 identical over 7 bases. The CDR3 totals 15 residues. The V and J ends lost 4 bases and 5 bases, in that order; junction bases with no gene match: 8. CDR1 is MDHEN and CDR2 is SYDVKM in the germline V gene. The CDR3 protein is CASSSTGEPNNEQFF. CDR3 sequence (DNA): TGTGCCAGCAGTTCAACAGGGGAGCCAAACAATGAGCAGTTCTTC.

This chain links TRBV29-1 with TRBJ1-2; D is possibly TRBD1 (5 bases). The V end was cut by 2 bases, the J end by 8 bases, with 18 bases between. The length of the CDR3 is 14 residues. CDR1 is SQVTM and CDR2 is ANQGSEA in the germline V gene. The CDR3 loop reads CSVEIVGRTTGYTF. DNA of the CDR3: TGCAGCGTTGAAATAGTGGGACGAACGACGGGCTACACCTTC.

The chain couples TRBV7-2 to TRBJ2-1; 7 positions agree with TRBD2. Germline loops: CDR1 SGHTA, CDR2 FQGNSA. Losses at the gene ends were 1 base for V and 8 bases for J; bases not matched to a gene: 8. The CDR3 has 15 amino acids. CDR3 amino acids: CASSLGVGRWDEQFF. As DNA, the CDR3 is TGTGCCAGCAGCTTAGGGGTCGGGAGGTGGGATGAGCAGTTCTTC. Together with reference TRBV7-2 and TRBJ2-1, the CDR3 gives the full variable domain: GAGVSQSPSNKVTEKGKDVELRCDPISGHTALYWYRQSLGQGLEFLIYFQGNSAPDKSGLPSDRFSAERTGGSVSTLTIQRTQQEDSAVYLCASSLGVGRWDEQFFGPGTRLTVL.

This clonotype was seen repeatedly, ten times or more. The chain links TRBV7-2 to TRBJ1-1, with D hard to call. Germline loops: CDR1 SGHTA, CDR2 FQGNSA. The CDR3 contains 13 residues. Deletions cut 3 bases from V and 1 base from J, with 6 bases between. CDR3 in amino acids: CASSFSGNTEAFF. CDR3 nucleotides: TGTGCCAGCAGCTTCAGCGGGAACACTGAAGCTTTCTTT.

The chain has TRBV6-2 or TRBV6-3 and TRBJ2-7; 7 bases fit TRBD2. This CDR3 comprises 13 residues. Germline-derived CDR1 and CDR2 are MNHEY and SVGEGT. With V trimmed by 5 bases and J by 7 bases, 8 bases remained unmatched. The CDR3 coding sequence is TGTGCCAGCAGTCGCCCGGCCGGGAGGGAGCAGTACGTC. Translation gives CASSRPAGREQYV.

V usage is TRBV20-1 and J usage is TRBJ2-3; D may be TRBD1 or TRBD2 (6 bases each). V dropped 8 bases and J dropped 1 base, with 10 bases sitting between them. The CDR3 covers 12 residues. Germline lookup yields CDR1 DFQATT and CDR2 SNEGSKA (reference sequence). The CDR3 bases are TGCAGTCCAGGGGAGGGCACAGATACGCAGTATTTT. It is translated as CSPGEGTDTQYF.

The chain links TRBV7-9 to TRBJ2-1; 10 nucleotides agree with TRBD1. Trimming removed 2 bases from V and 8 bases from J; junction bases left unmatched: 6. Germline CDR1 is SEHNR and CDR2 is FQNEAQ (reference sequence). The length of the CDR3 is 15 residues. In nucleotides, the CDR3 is TGTGCCAGCAGCTTAACCGGGGACAGGGGAGATGAGCAGTTCTTC. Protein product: CASSLTGDRGDEQFF.

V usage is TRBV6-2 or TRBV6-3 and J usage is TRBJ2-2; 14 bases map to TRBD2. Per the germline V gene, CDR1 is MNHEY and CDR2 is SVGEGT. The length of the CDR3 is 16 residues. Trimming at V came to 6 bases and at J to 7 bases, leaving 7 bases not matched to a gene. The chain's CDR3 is CASRGGLAGGVGELFF. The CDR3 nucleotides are TGTGCCAGCAGAGGCGGACTAGCGGGAGGAGTCGGGGAGCTGTTTTTT.

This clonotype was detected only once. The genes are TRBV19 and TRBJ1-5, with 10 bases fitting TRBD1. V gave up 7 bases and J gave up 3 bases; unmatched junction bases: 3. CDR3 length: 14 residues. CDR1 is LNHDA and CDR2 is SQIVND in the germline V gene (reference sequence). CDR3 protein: CASKGQGNNQPQHF. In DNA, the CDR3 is TGTGCCAGTAAGGGACAGGGGAACAATCAGCCCCAGCATTTT. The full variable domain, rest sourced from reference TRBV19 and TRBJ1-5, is DGGITQSPKYLFRKEGQNVTLSCEQNLNHDAMYWYRQDPGQGLRLIYYSQIVNDFQKGDIAEGYSVSREKKESFPLTVTSAQKNPTAFYLCASKGQGNNQPQHFGDGTRLSIL.

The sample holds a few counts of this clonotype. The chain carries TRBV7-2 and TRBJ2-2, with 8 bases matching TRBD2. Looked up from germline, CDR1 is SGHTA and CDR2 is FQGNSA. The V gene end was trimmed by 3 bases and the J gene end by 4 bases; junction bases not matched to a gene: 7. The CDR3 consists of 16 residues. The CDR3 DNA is TGTGCCAGCAGCTTGTGGTCCGGGAGGGGCACCGGGGAGCTGTTTTTT. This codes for CASSLWSGRGTGELFF.

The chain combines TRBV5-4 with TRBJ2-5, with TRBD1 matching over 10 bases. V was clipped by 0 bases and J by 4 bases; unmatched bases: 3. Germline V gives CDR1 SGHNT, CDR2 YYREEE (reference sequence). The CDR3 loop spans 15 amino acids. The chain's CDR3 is CASSLDWTGGETQYF. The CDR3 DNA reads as TGTGCCAGCAGCTTGGATTGGACAGGGGGAGAGACCCAGTACTTC.

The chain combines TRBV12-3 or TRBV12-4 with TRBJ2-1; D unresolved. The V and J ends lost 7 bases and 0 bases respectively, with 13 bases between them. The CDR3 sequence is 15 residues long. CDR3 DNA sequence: TGTGCCAGCAAGTTAAGACAATCCTCCTACAATGAGCAGTTCTTC. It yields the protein CASKLRQSSYNEQFF.